The sequence of this T cell receptor (beta chain) was determined in a study of blood T cell repertoires in COVID-19. V was trimmed by 8 bases and J by 2 bases, leaving 16 bases between them. Per germline, CDR1 GTSNPN and CDR2 SVGIG (reference sequence). The CDR3 has 14 amino acids. The repertoire was sequenced with immunoSEQ multiplex PCR; TCRdb's copy has only in-frame clones and lacks some. There are about 73,000 clones in the sample; 82% occur only once, and around 4.1% lies in the top ten. This clone has just a few counts. The chain uses TRBV30 and TRBJ1-3; the D is unclear. Sequenced: peripheral blood. The TCR sequence derives from an older woman with acute or convalescent COVID-19. In DNA, the CDR3 is TGTGCCGCAGGTGGCGCGTTTACTGGAAACACCATATATTTT. This encodes CAAGGAFTGNTIYF.